This T cell receptor (beta chain) appears in the sequencing data of a study of human T cells and chemical hapten exposure. Study-level information: The study lasted about 24 weeks, and patients were dosed weekly with diphenylcyclopropenone on the scalp throughout. Study findings and constraints: Versus controls, significantly more large CDR3 similarity clusters arose from expanded TCRs.

In germline, CDR1 is MNHEY, CDR2 SVGEGT. This CDR3 comprises 16 residues. With 6 bases removed from V and 2 bases from J, the gap between germline ends came to 17 bases. The time point: pre-sensitization, week 0. The treatment here: therapeutic diphenylcyclopropenone sensitization with weekly scalp DPC. At patch-test visits, sampling came before the patch test. Library construction involved attaching unique molecular identifiers to individual cDNA molecules, which allowed quantitative, reproducible TCR counting. TCRdb passed the RACE reads through MiXCR, listing each CDR3 protein once. The table records around 330,000 distinct CDR3 sequences, 5% to 6.5% of them present only once. This clonotype came up many times. The antigen remains undetermined.

The receptor comes from a woman aged 18-35 years with alopecia areata. Some clones in this sample may be carry-over from other donors' samples. The chain uses TRBV6-2 or TRBV6-3 and TRBJ1-5; D possibly corresponds to TRBD1 (5 bases). Sequencing was performed on whole blood, taken in connection with sensitization to the hapten diphenylcyclopropenone (DPC). The CDR3 here is CASRRGTWGGNQPQHF. The CDR3 DNA reads as TGTGCCAGCAGACGGGGAACTTGGGGCGGCAATCAGCCCCAGCATTTT.